This T cell receptor beta chain was profiled in a study of CD8 T cells in ankylosing spondylitis. The study, taken as a whole, reports: It appeared that ankylosing spondylitis blood was characterized by a TCR beta motif of several highly homologous variants. There were earlier reports of some motif variants in reactive arthritis synovial fluid and blood. In ankylosing spondylitis patients, matched synovial fluid reportedly showed significant enrichment of disease-linked clones.

J gave up 4 bases and V 8 bases, and 7 bases lay outside the gene matches. The CDR3 spans 14 residues. The germline V gene has CDR1 SGHVS and CDR2 FQNEAQ. This clonotype was counted at least ten times. Its antigen is still unknown. Scientists made TCR beta libraries using quantitative 5'-RACE with molecular barcodes. One entry per CDR3 protein, called by TCRdb with MiXCR from the 5' RACE reads. Found here are 210,000 or so distinct CDR3 sequences, about a quarter of them singletons; the top ten hold about 7%. The genes are TRBV7-8 and TRBJ2-5; 10 nucleotides line up with TRBD2. This clonotype was obtained from a male donor with ankylosing spondylitis or in good health (not recorded which). The specimen sequenced was blood, either unsorted or a sorted T cell fraction (not recorded which). The CDR3 bases are TGTGCCAGCTGTCTAGCGGGGGAGATAGAGACCCAGTACTTC. Amino acid sequence: CASCLAGEIETQYF.